The 19 T cell receptor beta chains given below trace back to one sample, sequenced in a study of T cells after yellow fever vaccination. MiXCR was run by TCRdb on the 5' RACE reads, yielding one entry per CDR3 protein. The sample contains roughly 62,000 distinct CDR3 sequences, roughly 6.9% of which appear only once. The sample consisted of CD8+ T cells sorted from PBMCs, taken on the day of the first yellow fever vaccination. These receptors originate from a man aged 18 to 35 who received the YFV17D yellow fever vaccine.

The V gene is TRBV6-2 or TRBV6-3, the J gene TRBJ2-7; TRBD1 agrees at 7 bases. Germline V lookup: CDR1 MNHEY, CDR2 SVGEGT. The CDR3 has 12 residues. J gave up 4 bases and V 6 bases, and 3 bases lay outside the gene matches. The CDR3 sequence: CASSQGVYEQYV. The CDR3 region has the DNA TGTGCCAGCAGCCAGGGGGTATACGAGCAGTACGTC.

Many counts were recorded for this clonotype. This chain uses TRBV7-2 with TRBJ2-7; D is unresolved. Per germline, CDR1 SGHTA and CDR2 FQGNSA. The CDR3 is 14 residues long. Trimming removed 7 bases from V and 5 bases from J, with 18 bases in between. The CDR3 sequence: CASKRIGLRHEQYF. The CDR3 DNA reads TGTGCCAGCAAAAGGATTGGGTTACGGCACGAGCAGTACTTC.

The chain links TRBV12-3 or TRBV12-4 to TRBJ1-1; D not resolved. This CDR3 comprises 13 residues. The ends were cut back, 7 bases at V and 2 bases at J, with 11 bases in the middle. CDR3 sequence (DNA): TGTGCCAGCACCTGGACGGCAAACACTGAAGCTTTCTTT. Translation gives CASTWTANTEAFF.

This clonotype was observed a handful of times. The rearrangement joins TRBV3-1 to TRBJ1-1, with D possibly being TRBD1 (5 bases). The CDR3 loop spans 15 amino acids. CDR1 is LGHDT and CDR2 is YNNKEL in the germline V gene (reference sequence). Trimming removed 2 bases at V and 6 bases at J, with 16 bases between. The CDR3: CASSQTPRGSSEAFF. CDR3 nucleotide sequence: TGTGCCAGCAGCCAAACCCCGCGGGGCTCTTCTGAAGCTTTCTTT.

This clonotype was detected a few times. V and J are TRBV6-5 and TRBJ2-1; D is ambiguous. The CDR3 contains 14 residues. With 0 bases removed from V and 3 bases from J, the gap between germline ends came to 6 bases. Germline CDR1 MNHEY, CDR2 SVGAGI. DNA for the CDR3: TGTGCCAGCAGTTACTCAATTAACTACAATGAGCAGTTCTTC. It encodes CASSYSINYNEQFF.

The chain links TRBV3-1 to TRBJ2-7, with D perhaps TRBD2 (5 bases). The V gene lost 0 bases and the J gene lost 0 bases, with 12 bases spanning the gap. CDR1 is LGHDT and CDR2 is YNNKEL in the germline V gene (reference sequence). This CDR3 is 16 amino acids long. For the CDR3, the DNA is TGTGCCAGCAGCCAAGATCCGGGATTCCGCTCCTACGAGCAGTACTTC. As protein: CASSQDPGFRSYEQYF.

CDR3 region: CASSLSGTSGRHANEQFF. As DNA, the CDR3 is TGTGCCAGCAGCTTATCCGGGACTAGCGGGCGACACGCCAATGAGCAGTTCTTC. This chain connects TRBV7-3 to TRBJ2-1, with 12 bases matching TRBD2. Trimming at V came to 2 bases and at J to 6 bases, leaving 11 bases not matched to a gene. The CDR3 runs to 18 residues. Germline-derived CDR1 and CDR2 are SGHTA and FQGTGA.

There are a few counts of this clonotype. The chain carries TRBV4-1 and TRBJ2-1; D gene ambiguous. The V end lost 1 base, the J end lost 4 bases, and 8 bases lay between the germline ends. The germline V gene has CDR1 MGHRA and CDR2 YSYEKL. CDR3 size: 14 residues. The CDR3 loop reads CASSQVNTYNEQFF. The CDR3 DNA reads as TGCGCCAGCAGCCAAGTGAACACATACAATGAGCAGTTCTTC.

This clonotype was observed many times. This chain links TRBV7-2 with TRBJ2-2; weak D call: TRBD1 (6 bases). CDR3 size: 17 residues. The germline V gene has CDR1 SGHTA and CDR2 FQGNSA. The ends were cut back, 4 bases at V and 3 bases at J, with 18 bases in the middle. CDR3 coding DNA: TGTGCCAGCAGCTCCCCAGATGGGGGCTGGTACACCGGGGAGCTGTTTTTT. Its translation is CASSSPDGGWYTGELFF.

This clonotype was counted a few times. This rearrangement joins TRBV7-8 to TRBJ2-7; a weak D match, TRBD2 (7 bases). The germline V and J ends were trimmed by 5 bases and 3 bases, with 20 bases remaining between them. This CDR3 has 16 residues. Germline assignment: CDR1 SGHVS and CDR2 FQNEAQ. Written as DNA, the CDR3 is TGTGCCAGCAGCCCCGGGCGGGGGCAGGGGTTCTACGAGCAGTACTTC. This translates into CASSPGRGQGFYEQYF. Full variable domain (missing parts from reference TRBV7-8 and TRBJ2-7): GAGVSQSPRYKVAKRGQDVALRCDPISGHVSLFWYQQALGQGPEFLTYFQNEAQLDKSGLPSDRFFAERPEGSVSTLKIQRTQQEDSAVYLCASSPGRGQGFYEQYFGPGTRLTVT.

Many counts were recorded for this clonotype. This chain uses TRBV4-1 with TRBJ1-1; D ambiguous. This CDR3 spans 13 amino acids. Germline V CDR1 and CDR2: MGHRA, YSYEKL. Trimming removed 4 bases at V and 1 base at J, with 7 bases between. CDR3 DNA sequence: TGCGCCAGCAGCCCCCGGGAGAACACTGAAGCTTTCTTT. Encoded protein: CASSPRENTEAFF.

To note about this clonotype: Given a much more abundant clone one base away, this may be a read error. V and J are TRBV5-1 and TRBJ2-2; TRBD1 matches at 10 bases. This CDR3 is 15 amino acids long. Germline CDR1 reads SGHRS; CDR2 reads YFSETQ. V shed 5 bases, J shed 6 bases, and the junction held 7 bases outside the gene matches. The CDR3: CASRSGTGASGELFF. The CDR3, as DNA: TGCGCCAGCAGGTCCGGGACAGGGGCCTCCGGGGAGCTGTTTTTT.

This clonotype was found a few times. CDR3 loop: CAITPGSGANVLTF. The CDR3 bases are TGTGCCATCACCCCAGGGTCAGGGGCCAACGTCCTGACTTTC. This sequence joins TRBV10-3 and TRBJ2-6; maybe TRBD1 (5 bases). V dropped 7 bases and J dropped 4 bases, with 11 bases sitting between them. CDR3 length equals 14 residues. Germline-derived CDR1 and CDR2 are ENHRY and SYGVKD.

This clonotype was counted only a few times. V usage is TRBV19 and J usage is TRBJ2-2; 8 bases are a match to TRBD2. Germline V gives CDR1 LNHDA, CDR2 SQIVND (reference sequence). The V gene end was trimmed by 6 bases and the J gene end by 4 bases; junction bases not matched to a gene: 7. The CDR3 runs to 15 residues. CDR3 amino acids: CASSPRSGSTGELFF. In nucleotides, the CDR3 is TGTGCCAGTAGCCCGAGGAGCGGGAGCACCGGGGAGCTGTTTTTT.

As for this clonotype: Just one base apart from a much larger clone, this may be a read error. The chain couples TRBV3-1 to TRBJ1-2; D might be TRBD1 (5 bases). CDR3 size: 14 residues. Germline assignment: CDR1 LGHDT and CDR2 YNNKEL (reference sequence). The CDR3 protein is CASSQDAGNYDYTF. The CDR3 DNA reads TGTGCCAGCAGCCAAGATGCAGGGAACTATGACTACACCTTC.

Only a few counts were recorded for this clonotype. The V and J genes are TRBV5-1 and TRBJ2-7; maybe TRBD1 (6 bases). Trimming shortened V by 5 bases and J by 3 bases, and 12 bases separated the two germline ends. The CDR3 has 13 residues. Germline V gene data show CDR1 as SGHRS and CDR2 as YFSETQ. The CDR3 here is CASRKGGNYEQYF. In nucleotides, the CDR3 is TGCGCCAGCAGAAAAGGGGGAAACTACGAGCAGTACTTC.

Concerning this clonotype itself: One end of the junction fails to match germline, which may point to a read error. The chain couples TRBV4-1 to TRBJ2-1, with 11 bases aligning to TRBD2. In germline, CDR1 is MGHRA, CDR2 YSYEKL. The CDR3 is 17 residues long. DNA of the CDR3: TGCTCCAGCAGCCCGATTCTATCTAGCGGGGGGTGGAATGAGCAGTTCTTC. Protein: CSSSPILSSGGWNEQFF.

In its sample, this clonotype was seen many times. The genes are TRBV5-6 and TRBJ2-1; D gene uncertain. Germline V gene data show CDR1 as SGHDT and CDR2 as YYEEEE. CDR3 size: 16 residues. V lost 4 bases and J 5 bases, leaving 19 bases between the germline ends. The CDR3 is CASSRSIQVNNNEQFF. The CDR3 coding sequence is TGTGCCAGCAGCCGCTCTATCCAAGTAAACAACAATGAGCAGTTCTTC.

This clonotype has just a few counts. The V call is TRBV6-5, the J call TRBJ2-1, with D maybe TRBD2 (6 bases). CDR1 MNHEY and CDR2 SVGAGI come from the germline V gene. The V end was cut by 8 bases, the J end by 4 bases, with 12 bases between. This CDR3 is built from 13 residues. In DNA, the CDR3 is TGTGCCAGCGGTTCTAGCGTTTACAATGAGCAGTTCTTC. Translated, it gives CASGSSVYNEQFF.